The 5 T cell receptor beta chains in this list originate from one sample, sequenced in a study of T cells expressing NK-cell markers. For each CDR3 protein, TCRdb gives one entry from its re-call of the 5' RACE reads, without DNA. In total, the table holds about 400,000 distinct CDR3 sequences. The sample was blood T cells: a sorted CD56 or NKG2C T cell subset, CD4+ or CD8+ T cells, or bulk PBMC T cells (not recorded which). The receptors shown here come from a woman between 45 and 65 years old in good health.

This chain joins TRBV11-3 and TRBJ1-1; TCRdb lists TRBD1, though no DNA is available to test this call. CDR1 SGHNT and CDR2 YENEEA come from the germline V gene. CDR3 length equals 12 residues. The CDR3 loop is CASSPRRAEAFF. The whole variable domain, remainder taken from reference TRBV11-3 and TRBJ1-1, is EAGVVQSPRYKIIEKKQPVAFWCNPISGHNTLYWYLQNLGQGPELLIRYENEEAVDDSQLPKDRFSAERLKGVDSTLKIQPAELGDSAVYLCASSPRRAEAFFGQGTRLTVV.

The rearrangement joins TRBV7-2 to TRBJ2-1. The CDR3 has 15 residues. Germline V CDR1 and CDR2: SGHTA, FQGNSA. The CDR3 is CASSASTSSYNEQFF.

The chain is built from TRBV7-3 and TRBJ2-3; TCRdb gives TRBD1 as the D gene, but with no DNA this cannot be confirmed. This CDR3 is built from 13 residues. Germline CDR1 and CDR2: SGHTA and FQGTGA. CDR3 sequence: CASSRRGQDTQYF.

The rearrangement uses TRBV20-1 and TRBJ1-6; TCRdb outputs TRBD1, but without DNA this stays unchecked. The CDR3 has 14 amino acids. Germline lookup yields CDR1 DFQATT and CDR2 SNEGSKA (reference sequence). The CDR3 spells CSAPDRSYNSPLHF.

The rearrangement uses TRBV24-1 and TRBJ2-1; TCRdb's D call of TRBD1 is untestable without DNA. CDR3 length: 16 residues. Per germline, CDR1 KGHDR and CDR2 SFDVKD. CDR3 amino acids: CATSDPGTVRNNEQFF.